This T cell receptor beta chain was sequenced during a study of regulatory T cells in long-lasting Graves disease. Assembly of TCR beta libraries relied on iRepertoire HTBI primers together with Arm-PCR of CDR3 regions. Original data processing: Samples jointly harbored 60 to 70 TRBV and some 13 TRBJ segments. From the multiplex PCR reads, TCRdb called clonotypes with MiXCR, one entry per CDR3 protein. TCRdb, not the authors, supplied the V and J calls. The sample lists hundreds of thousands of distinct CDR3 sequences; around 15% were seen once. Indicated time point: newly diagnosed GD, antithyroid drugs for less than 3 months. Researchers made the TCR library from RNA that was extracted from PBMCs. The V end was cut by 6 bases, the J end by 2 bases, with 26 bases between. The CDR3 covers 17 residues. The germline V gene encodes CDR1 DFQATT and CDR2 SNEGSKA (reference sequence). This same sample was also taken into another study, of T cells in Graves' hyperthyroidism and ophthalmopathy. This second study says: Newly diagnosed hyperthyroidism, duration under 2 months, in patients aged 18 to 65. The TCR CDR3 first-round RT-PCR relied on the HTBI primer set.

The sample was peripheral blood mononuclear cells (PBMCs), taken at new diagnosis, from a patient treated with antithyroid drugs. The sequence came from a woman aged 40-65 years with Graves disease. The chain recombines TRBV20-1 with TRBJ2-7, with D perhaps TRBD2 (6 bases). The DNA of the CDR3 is TGCAGTGCGACACCGGATTGGGGGGATTCTTTACCCTACGAGCAGTACTTC. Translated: CSATPDWGDSLPYEQYF.